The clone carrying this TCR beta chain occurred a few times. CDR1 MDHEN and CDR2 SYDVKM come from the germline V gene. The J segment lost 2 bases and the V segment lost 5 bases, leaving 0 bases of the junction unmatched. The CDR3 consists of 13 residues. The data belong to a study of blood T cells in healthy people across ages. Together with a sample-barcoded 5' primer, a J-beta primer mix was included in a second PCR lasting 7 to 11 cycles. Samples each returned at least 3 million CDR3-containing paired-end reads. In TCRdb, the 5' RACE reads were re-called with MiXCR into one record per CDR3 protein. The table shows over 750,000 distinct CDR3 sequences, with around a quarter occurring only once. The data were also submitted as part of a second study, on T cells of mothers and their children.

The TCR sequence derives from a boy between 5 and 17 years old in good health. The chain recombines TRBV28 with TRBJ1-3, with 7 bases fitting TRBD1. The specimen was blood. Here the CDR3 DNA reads TGTGCCAGCAGTACAGGGGCTGGAAACACCATATATTTT. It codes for CASSTGAGNTIYF.